The 18 T cell receptor beta chains given below trace back to one sample, sequenced in a study of cytomegalovirus exposure and HLA in healthy donors. Use of 60 Vbeta and 13 Jbeta primers characterized the PCR. Sequenced by immunoSEQ multiplex PCR; TCRdb stores in-frame clones only, minus some. There are around 100,000 clones in the sample; roughly three quarters occur only once, and under 4.5% lies in the top ten. The material sequenced was PBMCs. All receptors come from a woman in her 50s in good health and CMV-seropositive.

This clone is a singleton in its sample. The chain combines TRBV18 with TRBJ2-1, with a tentative D call TRBD2 (5 bases). CDR1 is KGHSH, CDR2 LQKENI, per germline. The CDR3 covers 14 residues. Between the trimmed V and J ends, which lost 2 bases and 9 bases, there was a span of 14 bases. CDR3 residues: CASSPVRGSGEQFF. The CDR3 nucleotides are TGTGCCAGCTCACCAGTTCGGGGTTCAGGTGAGCAGTTCTTC.

The chain uses TRBV7-9 and TRBJ1-6, with TRBD1 matching over 10 bases. J lost 7 bases, V lost 1 base, and 4 bases had no gene match. Germline CDR1 and CDR2: SEHNR and FQNEAQ (reference sequence). The CDR3 covers 16 residues. DNA for the CDR3: TGTGCCAGCAGCTTAGGGGACAGGGGATGGAATTCACCCCTCCACTTT. Translation: CASSLGDRGWNSPLHF.

This clone was counted only a few times. The CDR3 protein is CASSLGQPYGYTF. CDR3 in DNA: TGTGCCAGCAGCTTGGGACAACCTTATGGCTACACCTTC. The gene calls are TRBV7-3 and TRBJ1-2, with D possibly being TRBD1 (6 bases). The CDR3 covers 13 residues. V lost 3 bases, J lost 5 bases, and 10 bases lay in between. Per the germline V gene, CDR1 is SGHTA and CDR2 is FQGTGA. Together with reference TRBV7-3 and TRBJ1-2, the CDR3 gives the full variable domain: GAGVSQTPSNKVTEKGKYVELRCDPISGHTALYWYRQSLGQGPEFLIYFQGTGAADDSGLPNDRFFAVRPEGSVSTLKIQRTERGDSAVYLCASSLGQPYGYTFGSGTRLTVV.

The chain uses TRBV2 and TRBJ2-1; 12 nucleotides agree with TRBD2. The ends lost 5 bases at V and 6 bases at J; junction bases unmatched: 5. CDR3 length: 15 residues. Germline V gives CDR1 SNHLY, CDR2 FYNNEI. CDR3 residues: CASSSSGGAGNEQFF. The CDR3 DNA follows: TGTGCCAGCAGTTCTAGCGGGGGGGCCGGCAATGAGCAGTTCTTC.

The genes are TRBV9 and TRBJ1-3; possibly TRBD1 for D (5 bases). Per germline, CDR1 SGDLS and CDR2 YYNGEE. V was shortened by 0 bases and J by 2 bases, with 9 bases between the two germline ends. The CDR3 has 15 amino acids. CDR3 loop: CASSVEPRAGNTIYF. The CDR3 coding sequence is TGTGCCAGCAGCGTAGAACCCAGGGCTGGAAACACCATATATTTT.

The table lists this clone with a few counts. The CDR3 loop reads CASSFGTTGNTIYF. In DNA, the CDR3 is TGTGCCAGCAGCTTTGGGACAACTGGAAACACCATATATTTT. J is TRBJ1-3 and V is TRBV5-4; TRBD1 might be the D (6 bases). V was trimmed by 2 bases and J by 2 bases, leaving 8 bases between them. Germline CDR1 and CDR2: SGHNT and YYREEE (reference sequence). The CDR3 runs 14 residues.

The chain uses TRBV7-6 and TRBJ2-3; TRBD2 agrees at 10 bases. Germline CDR1 and CDR2: SGHVS and FNYEAQ. There are 15 residues in the CDR3. V trimming: 6 bases; J trimming: 5 bases; junction bases outside the gene matches: 8. The CDR3 loop is CASSRLAGVQDTQYF. The CDR3 coding sequence is TGTGCCAGCAGTAGACTAGCGGGTGTACAAGATACGCAGTATTTT.

V usage is TRBV5-4 and J usage is TRBJ2-3; 7 positions agree with TRBD1. The junction had 8 bases not matched to a gene; V was cut back by 4 bases and J by 6 bases. The CDR3 totals 14 residues. The germline V gene has CDR1 SGHNT and CDR2 YYREEE (reference sequence). The CDR3 sequence: CASSPRQGLDTQYF. The CDR3 nucleotides are TGTGCCAGCAGCCCGAGACAGGGTTTGGATACGCAGTATTTT.

This clone appeared once. The rearrangement joins TRBV5-1 to TRBJ2-7; 7 nucleotides line up with TRBD1. Germline assignment: CDR1 SGHRS and CDR2 YFSETQ. V shed 4 bases, J shed 3 bases, and the junction held 4 bases outside the gene matches. The CDR3 extends over 13 amino acids. This CDR3 reads CASSLGTDYEQYF. Here the CDR3 DNA reads TGCGCCAGCAGCCTCGGGACAGACTACGAGCAGTACTTC. The full variable domain, with the rest looked up from reference TRBV5-1 and TRBJ2-7, is KAGVTQTPRYLIKTRGQQVTLSCSPISGHRSVSWYQQTPGQGLQFLFEYFSETQRNKGNFPGRFSGRQFSNSRSEMNVSTLELGDSALYLCASSLGTDYEQYFGPGTRLTVT.

The chain recombines TRBV7-9 with TRBJ1-2, with a weak D call TRBD1 (5 bases). V shed 11 bases and J shed 6 bases, with 16 bases lying between them. CDR1 and CDR2 (germline): SEHNR, FQNEAQ (reference sequence). The CDR3 spans 12 residues. The CDR3 loop is CAGRGRGDGYTF. The CDR3 coding sequence is TGTGCCGGCCGGGGGAGGGGCGATGGCTACACCTTC. Drawing the rest from reference TRBV7-9 and TRBJ1-2, the complete variable domain is DTGVSQNPRHKITKRGQNVTFRCDPISEHNRLYWYRQTLGQGPEFLTYFQNEAQLEKSRLLSDRFSAERPKGSFSTLEIQRTEQGDSAMYLCAGRGRGDGYTFGSGTRLTVV.

This clone appeared a single time. The V and J genes are TRBV5-1 and TRBJ1-1; D gene uncertain. Per the germline V gene, CDR1 is SGHRS and CDR2 is YFSETQ. V was pared by 2 bases and J by 5 bases, with 13 bases between. The CDR3 runs to 14 residues. DNA of the CDR3: TGCGCCAGCAGCTTCAGTGCCTCGGGGACTGAAGCTTTCTTT. Amino acid sequence: CASSFSASGTEAFF.

The chain has TRBV27 and TRBJ2-5; D is possibly TRBD2 (6 bases). Matching the DNA end better, TRBJ2-7 makes the J call doubtful. Germline V gene sequence: CDR1 MNHEY, CDR2 SMNVEV (reference sequence). The CDR3 runs 13 residues. CDR3: CASSGGSSYEQYF. The CDR3 DNA reads TGTGCCAGCAGTGGGGGGAGCTCCTACGAGCAGTACTTC.

To note about this clone: A junction boundary mismatches the germline segment, possibly from a read error. The chain has TRBV7-9 and TRBJ2-1; 7 bases fit TRBD2. This CDR3 comprises 14 residues. From germline, CDR1 is SEHNR and CDR2 FQNEAQ (reference sequence). The chain's CDR3 is CSSSLATSFNEQFF. The DNA of the CDR3 is TGTTCCAGCAGCTTAGCGACTAGCTTTAATGAGCAGTTCTTC.

V and J are TRBV4-1 and TRBJ1-2; D remains unclear. V dropped 1 base and J dropped 3 bases, with 12 bases sitting between them. CDR1 MGHRA and CDR2 YSYEKL come from the germline V gene. The CDR3 contains 15 residues. The CDR3 here is CASSQASGLDYGYTF. The DNA of the CDR3 is TGCGCCAGCAGCCAAGCATCAGGACTGGACTATGGCTACACCTTC.

This chain links TRBV29-1 with TRBJ2-7; 7 nucleotides line up with TRBD2. Germline values: CDR1 SQVTM, CDR2 ANQGSEA. The CDR3 is 13 residues long. The V segment lost 7 bases and the J segment 5 bases; nucleotides outside the gene matches: 11. In DNA form, the CDR3 reads TGCAGCGCTAAACCGGGACTAAGTAACGAGCAGTACTTC. Translated, it gives CSAKPGLSNEQYF.

A single count supports this clone. V is TRBV29-1 and J is TRBJ2-7, with 9 positions matching TRBD1. This CDR3 is built from 15 residues. With V trimmed by 1 base and J by 5 bases, 9 bases remained unmatched. Germline assignment: CDR1 SQVTM and CDR2 ANQGSEA. CDR3 in amino acids: CSVEGTGVRLDEQYF. DNA for the CDR3: TGCAGCGTTGAAGGGACAGGGGTTCGGCTTGACGAGCAGTACTTC.

This CDR3 reads CASSYTRGEQAGELFF. In nucleotides, the CDR3 is TGTGCCAGCAGCTATACACGGGGGGAGCAGGCCGGGGAGCTGTTTTTT. The chain joins TRBV7-3 to TRBJ2-2; 7 nucleotides align to TRBD2. V trimming: 4 bases; J trimming: 6 bases; junction bases outside the gene matches: 11. CDR3 length equals 16 residues. The germline CDR1 and CDR2 sequences are SGHTA and FQGTGA.

This sequence joins TRBV25-1 and TRBJ1-5, with no clear D. Germline V gene lookup returns CDR1 MGHDK and CDR2 SYGVNS. This CDR3 region has 12 residues. Trimming took 6 bases from V and 2 from J, leaving 5 bases between them. This chain's CDR3 is CASRRGNQPQHF. The CDR3 nucleotides read TGTGCCAGCAGGAGAGGCAATCAGCCCCAGCATTTT.